The clone carrying this T cell receptor (beta chain) has just one count. From blood CD8+ and CD4+ T cells, TCR beta sequences were generated. The study used healthy donors as controls matched for age and sex. TEMRA cells underwent FACS enrichment and CD8+ and CD4+ T cells underwent negative isolation. This specimen belongs to a study of CD8 T cells in Susac syndrome. When the RNA was reverse transcribed, random hexamers were used with an input of about 0.5 to 1 ug. From the immunoSEQ multiplex PCR reads, TCRdb called clonotypes with MiXCR, one entry per CDR3 protein. The sample has about 160,000 distinct CDR3 sequences, about 90% seen once. V was clipped by 0 bases and J by 1 base, with 12 bases between them. CDR1 LGHNA and CDR2 YNFKEQ come from the germline V gene. CDR3 size: 17 residues.

The sample comprised CD4+ T cells from PBMCs. This chain connects TRBV4-2 to TRBJ2-2; D call uncertain. This clonotype was sampled from a human donor in good health. The CDR3 loop is CASSQDSRTMNTGELFF. Written as DNA, the CDR3 is TGTGCCAGCAGCCAAGATTCGCGGACGATGAACACCGGGGAGCTGTTTTTT.